This T cell receptor (beta chain) was profiled in a study of OX40 agonist ivuxolimab in advanced cancers. Study details: From about 20 to 80 years was the age range, with a mean of around 60 years, and roughly 80% were male. Antecedent anti-PD-1, anti-PD-L1 or anti-CTLA-4 therapy was permissible, with 30% to 50% having received some. General study findings and limits: CD4+ and CD8+ blood T cells expanded clonally by week 6 at 0.1 to 3.0 mg/kg.

On this clone: The antigen is undetermined.

Excluded were patients having autoimmune disease history or systemic immunosuppression. Profiled with immunoSEQ multiplex PCR; TCRdb holds only in-frame clones, not every one. Of about 88,000 clones listed, 85% to 90% are singletons. The CDR3 consists of 13 residues. CDR1 is LNHDA and CDR2 is SQIVND in the germline V gene (reference sequence). Deletions cut 1 base from V and 6 bases from J, with 10 bases between. This receptor was taken from an adult with an advanced solid tumor such as melanoma, head and neck, liver or kidney cancer. The chain employs TRBV19 and TRBJ2-7; TRBD1 or TRBD2 may be the D gene (5 bases each). The sample was CD4+ or CD8+ T cells sorted from blood, taken in a trial of the OX40 agonist ivuxolimab. The CDR3 loop reads CASSIVQRGEQYF. The CDR3 DNA sequence: TGTGCCAGTAGTATAGTCCAGAGGGGCGAGCAGTACTTC.